The source of this TCR beta chain is a study of shared clonotypes between healthy human individuals. Those who donated were healthy HIV-negative adults, with no recent acute infections or vaccinations reported. Data came from immunoSEQ multiplex PCR; TCRdb stores just in-frame clones and leaves some out. The table has about 2.4 million clones, 85% to 95% seen once. This CDR3 contains 16 residues. The trim removed 6 bases at V and 0 bases at J, leaving 5 bases unmatched. The germline V gene has CDR1 MGHRA and CDR2 YSYEKL. A remark on this clone: The target antigen is unknown.

Study conclusions and caveats: The low donor count limited represented genetic and exposure-history diversity. Generation probabilities of non-shared clonotypes were lower (relative to those shared by all four donors).

Material: naive CD4+ T cells sorted from blood. Subset indicated: CD45RA+ positively selected. This receptor was identified in a man between 18 and 29 years old in good health. The rearrangement uses TRBV4-1 and TRBJ2-2; 9 bases match TRBD1. The CDR3 DNA reads as TGCGCCAGCAGACTCGGACAGGGGACGAACACCGGGGAGCTGTTTTTT. It translates to CASRLGQGTNTGELFF.